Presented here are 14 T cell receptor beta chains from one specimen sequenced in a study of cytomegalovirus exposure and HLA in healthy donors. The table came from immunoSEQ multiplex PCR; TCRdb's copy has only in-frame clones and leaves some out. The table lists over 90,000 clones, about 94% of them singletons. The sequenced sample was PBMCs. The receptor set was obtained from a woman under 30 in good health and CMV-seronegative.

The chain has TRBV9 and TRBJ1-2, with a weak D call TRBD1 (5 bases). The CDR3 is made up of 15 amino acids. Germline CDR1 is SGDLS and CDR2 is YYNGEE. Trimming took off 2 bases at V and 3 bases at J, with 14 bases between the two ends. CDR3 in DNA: TGTGCCAGCAGCGTCGGGAGGGGCTACGACTATGGCTACACCTTC. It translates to CASSVGRGYDYGYTF.

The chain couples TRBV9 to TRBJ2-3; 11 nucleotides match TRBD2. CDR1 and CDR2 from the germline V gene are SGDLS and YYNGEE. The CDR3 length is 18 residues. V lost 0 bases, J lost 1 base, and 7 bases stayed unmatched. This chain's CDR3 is CASSVASGLAVGTDTQYF. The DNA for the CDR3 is TGTGCCAGCAGCGTAGCCTCGGGACTAGCGGTGGGCACAGATACGCAGTATTTT.

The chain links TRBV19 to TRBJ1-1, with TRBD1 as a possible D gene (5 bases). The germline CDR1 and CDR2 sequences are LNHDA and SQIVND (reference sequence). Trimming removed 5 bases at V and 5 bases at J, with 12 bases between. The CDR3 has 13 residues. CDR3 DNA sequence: TGTGCCAGTAGTGTGGGACTTGAGACTGAAGCTTTCTTT. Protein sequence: CASSVGLETEAFF.

The CDR3 DNA follows: TGTGCCAGCAGCCCCCCATCCTCGAGTTATGGCTACACCTTC. Translating it yields CASSPPSSSYGYTF. V usage is TRBV5-4 and J usage is TRBJ1-2, with D unresolved. In germline, CDR1 is SGHNT, CDR2 YYREEE (reference sequence). Trimming took off 4 bases at V and 5 bases at J, with 15 bases between the two ends. This CDR3 has 14 residues. The full variable domain, with the rest looked up from reference TRBV5-4 and TRBJ1-2, is ETGVTQSPTHLIKTRGQQVTLRCSSQSGHNTVSWYQQALGQGPQFIFQYYREEENGRGNFPPRFSGLQFPNYSSELNVNALELDDSALYLCASSPPSSSYGYTFGSGTRLTVV.

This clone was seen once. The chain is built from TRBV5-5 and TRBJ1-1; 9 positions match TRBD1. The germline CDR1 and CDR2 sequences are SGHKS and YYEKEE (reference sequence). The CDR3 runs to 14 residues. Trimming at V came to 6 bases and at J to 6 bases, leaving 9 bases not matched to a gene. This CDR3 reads CASTGTGFLAEAFF. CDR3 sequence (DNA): TGTGCCAGCACGGGGACAGGGTTTTTGGCTGAAGCTTTCTTT.

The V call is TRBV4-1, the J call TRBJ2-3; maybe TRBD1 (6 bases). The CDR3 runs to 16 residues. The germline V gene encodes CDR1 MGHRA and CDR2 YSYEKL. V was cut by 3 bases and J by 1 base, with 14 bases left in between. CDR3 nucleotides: TGCGCCAGCAGCCAGGCACAGGGCTATGGCACAGATACGCAGTATTTT. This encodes CASSQAQGYGTDTQYF.

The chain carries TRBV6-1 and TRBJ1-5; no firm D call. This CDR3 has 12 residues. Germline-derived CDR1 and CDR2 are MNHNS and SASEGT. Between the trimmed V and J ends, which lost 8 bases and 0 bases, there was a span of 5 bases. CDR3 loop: CASSDSNQPQHF. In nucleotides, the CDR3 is TGTGCCAGCTCAGATAGCAATCAGCCCCAGCATTTT.

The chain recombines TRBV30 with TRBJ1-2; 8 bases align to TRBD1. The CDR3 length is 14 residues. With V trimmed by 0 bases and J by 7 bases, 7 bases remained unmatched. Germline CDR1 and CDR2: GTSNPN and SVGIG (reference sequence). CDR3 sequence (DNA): TGTGCCTGGAGTGTTCAGGGGGCACGTCTTGGCTACACCTTC. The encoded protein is CAWSVQGARLGYTF. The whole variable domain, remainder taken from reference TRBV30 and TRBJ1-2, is SQTIHQWPATLVQPVGSPLSLECTVEGTSNPNLYWYRQAAGRGLQLLFYSVGIGQISSEVPQNLSASRPQDRQFILSSKKLLLSDSGFYLCAWSVQGARLGYTFGSGTRLTVV.

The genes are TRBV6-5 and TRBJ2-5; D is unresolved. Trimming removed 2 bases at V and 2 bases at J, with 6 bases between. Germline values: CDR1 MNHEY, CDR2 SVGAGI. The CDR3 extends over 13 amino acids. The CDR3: CASSYRRQETQYF. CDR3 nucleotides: TGTGCCAGCAGTTACCGCAGACAAGAGACCCAGTACTTC.

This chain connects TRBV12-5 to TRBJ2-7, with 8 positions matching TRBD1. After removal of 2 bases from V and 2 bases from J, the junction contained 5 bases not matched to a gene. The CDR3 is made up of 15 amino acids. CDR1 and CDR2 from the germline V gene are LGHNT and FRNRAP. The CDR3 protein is CASGLIGTGPYEQYF. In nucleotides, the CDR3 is TGTGCTAGTGGTTTGATCGGGACAGGACCCTACGAGCAGTACTTC.

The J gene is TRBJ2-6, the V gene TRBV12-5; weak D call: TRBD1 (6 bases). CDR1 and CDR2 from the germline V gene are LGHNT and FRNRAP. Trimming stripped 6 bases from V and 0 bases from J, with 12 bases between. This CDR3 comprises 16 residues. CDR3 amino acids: CASGGAGISGANVLTF. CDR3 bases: TGTGCTAGTGGGGGGGCAGGGATCTCTGGGGCCAACGTCCTGACTTTC.

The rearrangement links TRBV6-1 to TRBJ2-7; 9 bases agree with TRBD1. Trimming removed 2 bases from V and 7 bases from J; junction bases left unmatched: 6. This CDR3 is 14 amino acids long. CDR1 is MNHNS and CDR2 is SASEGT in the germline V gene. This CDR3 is CASSEWTGVGEQYF. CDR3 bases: TGTGCCAGCAGTGAATGGACAGGGGTCGGGGAGCAGTACTTC.

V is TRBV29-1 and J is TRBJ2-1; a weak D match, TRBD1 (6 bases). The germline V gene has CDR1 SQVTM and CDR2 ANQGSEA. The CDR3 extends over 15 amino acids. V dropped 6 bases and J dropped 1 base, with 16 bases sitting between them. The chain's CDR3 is CSVREDSESYNEQFF. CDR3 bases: TGCAGCGTCCGAGAGGACAGTGAATCCTACAATGAGCAGTTCTTC.

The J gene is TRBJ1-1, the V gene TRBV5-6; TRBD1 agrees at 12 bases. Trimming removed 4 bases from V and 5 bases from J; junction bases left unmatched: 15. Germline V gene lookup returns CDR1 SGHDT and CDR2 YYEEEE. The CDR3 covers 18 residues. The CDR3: CASSLSLGQGAGSTEAFF. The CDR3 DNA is TGTGCCAGCAGCCTCTCCTTGGGACAGGGGGCCGGGAGTACTGAAGCTTTCTTT.